This T cell receptor beta chain came from a study of T cells after yellow fever vaccination. This clonotype was counted only a few times. The trim removed 0 bases at V and 13 bases at J, leaving 8 bases unmatched. Germline CDR1 SGHNT, CDR2 YYREEE (reference sequence). The CDR3 is made up of 15 amino acids. Making TCR cDNA involved 5'RACE template switching, which added UMIs and a universal primer site. TCRdb ran MiXCR on the 5' RACE reads and lists one entry per CDR3 protein. The sample holds more than 250,000 distinct CDR3 sequences, roughly 7% seen once. The J gene is TRBJ1-6, the V gene TRBV5-4, with TRBD1 identical over 9 bases. The sequence derives from a man aged 18 to 29 who received the YFV17D yellow fever vaccine. The sequencing used PBMCs, collected 45 days after the first yellow fever vaccination. CDR3 nucleotides: TGTGCCAGCAGCTTGGCTGGACAGGGGAATCCCCCCCTCCACTTT. It codes for CASSLAGQGNPPLHF.